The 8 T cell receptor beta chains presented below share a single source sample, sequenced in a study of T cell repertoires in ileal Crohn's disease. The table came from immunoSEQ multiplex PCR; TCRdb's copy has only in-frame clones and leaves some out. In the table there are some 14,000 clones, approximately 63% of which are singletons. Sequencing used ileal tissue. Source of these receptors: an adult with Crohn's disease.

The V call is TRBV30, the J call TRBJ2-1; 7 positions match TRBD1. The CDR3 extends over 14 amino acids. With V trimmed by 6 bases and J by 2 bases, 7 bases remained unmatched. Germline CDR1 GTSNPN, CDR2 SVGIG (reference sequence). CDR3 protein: CACATGATYNEQFF. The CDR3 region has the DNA TGTGCCTGCGCAACAGGGGCCACCTACAATGAGCAGTTCTTC.

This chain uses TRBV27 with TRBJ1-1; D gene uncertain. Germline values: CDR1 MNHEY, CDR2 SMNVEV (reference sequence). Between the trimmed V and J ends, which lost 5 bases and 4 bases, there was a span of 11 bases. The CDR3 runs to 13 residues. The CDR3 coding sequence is TGTGCCAGCAGTCTAAAGGAGAGCACTGAAGCTTTCTTT. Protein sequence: CASSLKESTEAFF.

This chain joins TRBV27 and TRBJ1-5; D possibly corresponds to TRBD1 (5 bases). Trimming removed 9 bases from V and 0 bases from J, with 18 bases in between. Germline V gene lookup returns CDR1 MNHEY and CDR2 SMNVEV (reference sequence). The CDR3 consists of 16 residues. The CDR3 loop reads CASGNLGGYSNQPQHF. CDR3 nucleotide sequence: TGTGCCAGTGGAAATTTGGGGGGATATAGCAATCAGCCCCAGCATTTT.

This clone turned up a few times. The CDR3 DNA sequence: TGTGCCAGCAGATTCCAGGGTAACGCCGGGGAGCTGTTTTTT. Its protein product is CASRFQGNAGELFF. This chain connects TRBV6-5 to TRBJ2-2; D is possibly TRBD1 (5 bases). Germline V lookup: CDR1 MNHEY, CDR2 SVGAGI. The ends were cut back, 6 bases at V and 6 bases at J, with 14 bases in the middle. The CDR3 spans 14 residues.

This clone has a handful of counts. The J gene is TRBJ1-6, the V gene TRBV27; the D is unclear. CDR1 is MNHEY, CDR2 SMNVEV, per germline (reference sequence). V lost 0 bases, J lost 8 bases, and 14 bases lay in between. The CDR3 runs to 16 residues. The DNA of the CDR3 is TGTGCCAGCAGTTTATCTCAGACATGGAGCGATTCACCCCTCCACTTT. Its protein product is CASSLSQTWSDSPLHF.

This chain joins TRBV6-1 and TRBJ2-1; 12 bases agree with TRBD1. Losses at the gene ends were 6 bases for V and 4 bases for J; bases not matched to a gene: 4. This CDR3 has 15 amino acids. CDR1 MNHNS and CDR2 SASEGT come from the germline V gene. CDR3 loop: CASRPGQGAYNEQFF. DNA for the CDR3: TGTGCCAGCAGGCCGGGACAGGGGGCTTACAATGAGCAGTTCTTC.

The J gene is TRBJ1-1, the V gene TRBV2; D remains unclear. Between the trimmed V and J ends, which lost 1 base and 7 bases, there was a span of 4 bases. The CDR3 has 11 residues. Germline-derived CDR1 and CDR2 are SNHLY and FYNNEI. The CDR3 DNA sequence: TGTGCCAGCAGTGAAGGTCTTGAAGCTTTCTTT. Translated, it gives CASSEGLEAFF.

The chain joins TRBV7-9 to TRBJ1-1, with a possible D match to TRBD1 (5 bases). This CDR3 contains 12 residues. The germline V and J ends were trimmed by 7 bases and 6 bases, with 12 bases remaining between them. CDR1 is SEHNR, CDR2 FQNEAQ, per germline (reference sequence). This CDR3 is CASTPGGAEAFF. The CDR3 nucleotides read TGTGCCAGCACCCCGGGGGGAGCTGAAGCTTTCTTT.